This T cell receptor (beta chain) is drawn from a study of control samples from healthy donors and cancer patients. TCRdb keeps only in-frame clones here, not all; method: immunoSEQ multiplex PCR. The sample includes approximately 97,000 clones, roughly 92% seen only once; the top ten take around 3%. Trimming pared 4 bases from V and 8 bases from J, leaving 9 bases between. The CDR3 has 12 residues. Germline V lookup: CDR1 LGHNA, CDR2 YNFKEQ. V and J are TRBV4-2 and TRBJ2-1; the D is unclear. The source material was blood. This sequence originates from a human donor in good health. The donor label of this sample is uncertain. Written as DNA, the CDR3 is TGTGCCAGCAGCCCCTCCTTGTATGAGCAGTTCTTC. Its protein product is CASSPSLYEQFF.